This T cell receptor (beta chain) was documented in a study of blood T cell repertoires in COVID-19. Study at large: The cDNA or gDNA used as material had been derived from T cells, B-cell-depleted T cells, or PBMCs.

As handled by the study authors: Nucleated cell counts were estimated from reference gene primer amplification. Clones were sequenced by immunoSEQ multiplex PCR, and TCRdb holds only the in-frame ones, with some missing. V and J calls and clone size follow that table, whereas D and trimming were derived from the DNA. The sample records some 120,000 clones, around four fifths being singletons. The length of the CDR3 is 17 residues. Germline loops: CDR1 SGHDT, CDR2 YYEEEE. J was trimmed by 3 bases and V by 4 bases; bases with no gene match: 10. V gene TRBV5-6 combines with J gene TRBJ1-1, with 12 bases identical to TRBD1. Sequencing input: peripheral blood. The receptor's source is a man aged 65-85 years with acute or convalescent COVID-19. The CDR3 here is CASSGWDRGLSDTEAFF. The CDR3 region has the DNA TGTGCCAGCAGCGGGTGGGACAGGGGGCTCTCGGACACTGAAGCTTTCTTT.